Listed here are 15 T cell receptor beta chains from one sample, sequenced in a study of blood T cell repertoires in COVID-19. The table came from immunoSEQ multiplex PCR; TCRdb's copy has only in-frame clones and leaves some out. The sample consists of roughly 390,000 clones, 85% of them appearing once. Sample: peripheral blood. The source is a woman in her late teens or twenties with acute or convalescent COVID-19.

This sequence joins TRBV19 and TRBJ2-7; TRBD2 matches 9 bases. The CDR3 contains 15 residues. Germline CDR1 reads LNHDA; CDR2 reads SQIVND (reference sequence). J gave up 4 bases and V 6 bases, and 10 bases lay outside the gene matches. CDR3 protein: CASSFEGAGGYEQYF. The CDR3, as DNA: TGTGCCAGTAGCTTCGAAGGAGCGGGAGGTTACGAGCAGTACTTC.

CDR3 in DNA: TGTGCCAGCAGCTCCCGGACAGAGTTCTATGGCTACACCTTC. This sequence encodes CASSSRTEFYGYTF. V gene TRBV5-4 combines with J gene TRBJ1-2, with a tentative D call TRBD1 (6 bases). There are 14 residues in the CDR3. Deletions cut 3 bases from V and 4 bases from J, with 13 bases between. CDR1 is SGHNT, CDR2 YYREEE, per germline (reference sequence).

V gene TRBV19 combines with J gene TRBJ2-3; 10 positions agree with TRBD1. J gave up 0 bases and V 6 bases, and 6 bases lay outside the gene matches. Germline loops: CDR1 LNHDA, CDR2 SQIVND (reference sequence). CDR3 length equals 16 residues. CDR3 sequence reads: CASRRGGQGSTDTQYF. The CDR3 region has the DNA TGTGCCAGTAGACGGGGGGGACAGGGGAGCACAGATACGCAGTATTTT.

The gene calls are TRBV7-9 and TRBJ2-7; the match to TRBD1 covers 10 bases. Germline trimming cut 5 bases from V and 7 bases from J; bases unmatched to any gene: 11. Looked up from germline, CDR1 is SEHNR and CDR2 is FQNEAQ (reference sequence). CDR3 length: 15 amino acids. The CDR3 loop reads CASSLGTGVFGEQYF. In DNA form, the CDR3 reads TGTGCCAGCAGCCTCGGGACAGGGGTCTTCGGTGAGCAGTACTTC.

The chain couples TRBV6-1 to TRBJ2-3; TRBD2 matches at 12 bases. After removal of 4 bases from V and 2 bases from J, the junction contained 4 bases not matched to a gene. The CDR3 consists of 16 residues. CDR1 and CDR2 from the germline V gene are MNHNS and SASEGT. Written as DNA, the CDR3 is TGTGCCAGCAGTGGCACTAGCGGGGGGAACACAGATACGCAGTATTTT. The encoded protein is CASSGTSGGNTDTQYF.

The genes are TRBV28 and TRBJ1-3; maybe TRBD1 (6 bases). V was clipped by 2 bases and J by 0 bases, with 11 bases between them. In germline, CDR1 is MDHEN, CDR2 SYDVKM. The CDR3 has 16 amino acids. CDR3 in DNA: TGTGCCAGCAGTTTAGGGGGGGGACACTCTGGAAACACCATATATTTT. This sequence encodes CASSLGGGHSGNTIYF.

This clone was found once. V is TRBV5-1 and J is TRBJ2-1, with D perhaps TRBD2 (5 bases). The CDR3 is made up of 16 amino acids. Per germline, CDR1 SGHRS and CDR2 YFSETQ. Trimming left V 0 bases short and J 2 bases short, with 12 bases between. This CDR3 is CASSLAPAEPYNEQFF. The CDR3 DNA reads as TGCGCCAGCAGCTTGGCCCCAGCGGAACCCTACAATGAGCAGTTCTTC.

In this sample, this clone turned up a few times. This chain joins TRBV19 and TRBJ1-3; 7 bases are shared with TRBD1. V shed 3 bases and J 5 bases; nucleotides not matched to a gene: 4. Germline V gene data show CDR1 as LNHDA and CDR2 as SQIVND (reference sequence). The length of the CDR3 is 14 residues. CDR3 sequence: CASSIDRVRNTIYF. In nucleotides, the CDR3 is TGTGCCAGTAGTATCGACAGGGTCCGAAACACCATATATTTT.

The V gene is TRBV9, the J gene TRBJ1-1, with D tentatively TRBD1 (5 bases). Trimming cost V 5 bases and J 10 bases, with 15 bases left between them. CDR3 length: 12 amino acids. Germline CDR1 reads SGDLS; CDR2 reads YYNGEE. The CDR3 nucleotides are TGTGCCAGCAGTCCGGCAGGGTCAATAGCTTTCTTT. The encoded protein is CASSPAGSIAFF.

The V gene is TRBV7-3, the J gene TRBJ1-6, with D tentatively TRBD1 (5 bases). CDR1 is SGHTA and CDR2 is FQGTGA in the germline V gene. The CDR3 consists of 18 residues. Between the trimmed V and J ends, which lost 5 bases and 6 bases, there was a span of 23 bases. The DNA of the CDR3 is TGTGCCAGCAGCATCCGCGCCGGGGGACGCGTTGGTAATTCACCCCTCCACTTT. Its translation: CASSIRAGGRVGNSPLHF. Variable domain in full (rest from reference TRBV7-3 and TRBJ1-6): GAGVSQTPSNKVTEKGKYVELRCDPISGHTALYWYRQSLGQGPEFLIYFQGTGAADDSGLPNDRFFAVRPEGSVSTLKIQRTERGDSAVYLCASSIRAGGRVGNSPLHFGNGTRLTVT.

The sample holds one count of this clone. The chain carries TRBV5-1 and TRBJ1-2, with TRBD1 matching 9 bases. Germline lookup yields CDR1 SGHRS and CDR2 YFSETQ. With V trimmed by 0 bases and J by 8 bases, 8 bases remained unmatched. The CDR3 is 15 residues long. DNA for the CDR3: TGCGCCAGCAGCTTGGCAGGTTTGGGGACAGGGGGCTACACCTTC. Encoded protein: CASSLAGLGTGGYTF.

This clone was observed a handful of times. V and J are TRBV28 and TRBJ1-6; D is unclear. In germline, CDR1 is MDHEN, CDR2 SYDVKM. This CDR3 has 16 residues. Trimming shortened V by 1 base and J by 2 bases, and 9 bases separated the two germline ends. This chain's CDR3 is CASSLSLGAYNSPLHF. CDR3 bases: TGTGCCAGCAGTTTATCTCTAGGAGCCTATAATTCACCCCTCCACTTT.

This clone was seen more than once but under ten times. The gene calls are TRBV9 and TRBJ1-3; D ambiguous. Per the germline V gene, CDR1 is SGDLS and CDR2 is YYNGEE. CDR3 length: 14 amino acids. Trimming cost V 2 bases and J 4 bases, with 10 bases left between them. For the CDR3, the DNA is TGTGCCAGCAGCGTCGGAGCGGGGGGAAACACCATATATTTT. This sequence encodes CASSVGAGGNTIYF.

The J gene is TRBJ2-5, the V gene TRBV3-1 (or the pseudogene TRBV3-2); 14 bases align to TRBD2. The ends lost 5 bases at V and 5 bases at J; junction bases unmatched: 7. The germline gives CDR1 LGHDT, CDR2 YNNKEL (reference sequence). The CDR3 spans 16 residues. In DNA, the CDR3 is TGTGCCAGCAGCTCGACTAGCGGGAGGGCCCGGGAGACCCAGTACTTC. Its translation is CASSSTSGRARETQYF.

The V call is TRBV19, the J call TRBJ2-2; weak D call: TRBD2 (6 bases). From germline, CDR1 is LNHDA and CDR2 SQIVND (reference sequence). V dropped 3 bases and J dropped 3 bases, with 11 bases sitting between them. CDR3 size: 15 residues. CDR3 bases: TGTGCCAGTAGTATCGGGGACTCCTACACCGGGGAGCTGTTTTTT. Its translation: CASSIGDSYTGELFF. The variable domain in full, with the rest retrieved from reference TRBV19 and TRBJ2-2, is DGGITQSPKYLFRKEGQNVTLSCEQNLNHDAMYWYRQDPGQGLRLIYYSQIVNDFQKGDIAEGYSVSREKKESFPLTVTSAQKNPTAFYLCASSIGDSYTGELFFGEGSRLTVL.